The sequence of this TCR beta chain was determined in a study of T cell changes during pregnancy in multiple sclerosis. With 4 bases clipped from V and 6 bases from J, the junction kept 12 bases outside the gene matches. The CDR3 loop spans 15 amino acids. The germline CDR1 and CDR2 sequences are MDHEN and SYDVKM. Assay: immunoSEQ multiplex PCR; the TCRdb copy retains only in-frame clones and omits some. The table has about 54,000 clones, approximately 91% seen once. This sequence originates from a female donor in good health, enrolled as a control in a pregnancy study. The chain recombines TRBV28 with TRBJ2-7, with 7 bases that match TRBD1. Sample: peripheral blood, taken after pregnancy. CDR3: CASSSPPEGAAEQYF. The DNA of the CDR3 is TGTGCCAGCAGTTCGCCCCCCGAGGGGGCGGCCGAGCAGTACTTC.